One sample yielded the 2 T cell receptor beta chains listed below, sequenced in a study of OX40 agonist ivuxolimab in advanced cancers. Using immunoSEQ multiplex PCR, the repertoire was profiled, and TCRdb retains in-frame clones only, with some absent. The sample lists 15,000 to 20,000 clones, around three quarters seen once, with around half in the top ten. Specimen: CD4+ or CD8+ T cells sorted from blood, collected in a trial of the OX40 agonist ivuxolimab. Every receptor here comes from an adult with an advanced solid tumor such as melanoma, head and neck, liver or kidney cancer.

The V gene is TRBV27, the J gene TRBJ2-3; tentative D call: TRBD2 (7 bases). Germline CDR1 is MNHEY and CDR2 is SMNVEV (reference sequence). Trimming removed 1 base from V and 1 base from J, with 15 bases in between. The CDR3 totals 17 residues. For the CDR3, the DNA is TGTGCCAGCAGTTTATGGTTCGGGGGGCGTGGCACAGATACGCAGTATTTT. Protein sequence: CASSLWFGGRGTDTQYF.

The chain is built from TRBV14 and TRBJ2-1, with a possible D match to TRBD2 (5 bases). The CDR3 is 15 amino acids. The germline gives CDR1 SGHDN, CDR2 FVKESK. Between the trimmed V and J ends, which lost 3 bases and 13 bases, there was a span of 22 bases. The CDR3: CASSHPPGGAFEQFF. The DNA of the CDR3 is TGTGCCAGCAGCCACCCCCCAGGAGGAGCCTTCGAACAGTTCTTC.